The 10 T cell receptor beta chains reported below all come from one sample, sequenced in a study of blood T cell repertoires in COVID-19. Sequencing used immunoSEQ multiplex PCR; TCRdb keeps in-frame clones, though not all of them. Altogether about 170,000 clones are present, around 93% being singletons, with the ten largest covering 4.8%. The material sequenced was peripheral blood. These receptors were taken from a man aged 25 to 40 with COVID-19, enrolled during active disease.

The chain combines TRBV21-1 with TRBJ1-5. TRBV21-1 counts as a pseudogene. The CDR3 covers 19 residues. The CDR3 region has the DNA TGTGCCAGCAGCAACACGGCGAGGCGGGAGACAGGCGGGGGTCAGCCCCAGCATTTT. Its translation: CASSNTARRETGGGQPQHF.

This clone was counted a single time. CDR3 nucleotides: TGTGCCAGTAGTATCAACGGGGATCAGCCCCAGCATTTT. Residues: CASSINGDQPQHF. V and J are TRBV19 and TRBJ1-5; D is unresolved. The germline V gene encodes CDR1 LNHDA and CDR2 SQIVND (reference sequence). This CDR3 is 13 amino acids long. V dropped 3 bases and J dropped 5 bases, with 8 bases sitting between them.

This chain uses TRBV6-5 with TRBJ1-6; no clear D. The ends were cut back, 0 bases at V and 7 bases at J, with 10 bases in the middle. Germline CDR1 and CDR2: MNHEY and SVGAGI. The CDR3 contains 15 residues. The CDR3 sequence: CASSYSGTVNSPLHF. DNA of the CDR3: TGTGCCAGCAGTTACTCGGGCACGGTGAATTCACCCCTCCACTTT.

This chain uses TRBV28 with TRBJ2-7; TRBD1 might be the D (6 bases). Per germline, CDR1 MDHEN and CDR2 SYDVKM. The germline V and J ends were trimmed by 6 bases and 7 bases, with 28 bases remaining between them. This CDR3 comprises 17 residues. The CDR3 reads CASRIPITGSPQGEQYF. CDR3 nucleotide sequence: TGTGCCAGCAGGATACCGATCACAGGGAGCCCCCAGGGAGAGCAGTACTTC.

This chain links TRBV5-1 with TRBJ1-4; D call uncertain. Deletions cut 4 bases from V and 5 bases from J, with 15 bases between. The CDR3 has 15 residues. In germline, CDR1 is SGHRS, CDR2 YFSETQ. Here the CDR3 DNA reads TGCGCCAGCAGCCTACTGGGAGGTTCAAATGAAAAACTGTTTTTT. Its protein product is CASSLLGGSNEKLFF.

CDR3 sequence reads: CASRGGDLNEKLFF. Written as DNA, the CDR3 is TGTGCCAGCAGGGGGGGGGACCTTAATGAAAAACTGTTTTTT. The V and J genes are TRBV2 and TRBJ1-4, with D perhaps TRBD1 (5 bases). The CDR3 has 14 residues. V dropped 6 bases and J dropped 4 bases, with 12 bases sitting between them. Germline V CDR1 and CDR2: SNHLY, FYNNEI.

The chain carries TRBV24-1 and TRBJ2-5, with 11 bases aligning to TRBD1. V shed 4 bases and J 4 bases; nucleotides not matched to a gene: 7. CDR1 is KGHDR and CDR2 is SFDVKD in the germline V gene. This CDR3 comprises 16 residues. The CDR3 sequence: CATSDHRDRGSETQYF. CDR3 in DNA: TGTGCCACCAGTGACCACCGGGACAGGGGGTCAGAGACCCAGTACTTC.

The J gene is TRBJ1-1, the V gene TRBV7-3, with TRBD1 identical over 7 bases. The CDR3 extends over 17 amino acids. Germline CDR1 is SGHTA and CDR2 is FQGTGA. Losses at the gene ends were 2 bases for V and 1 base for J; bases not matched to a gene: 10. This CDR3 reads CASSLSPTGPSNTEAFF. The CDR3 DNA follows: TGTGCCAGCAGCTTATCCCCGACAGGGCCCTCGAACACTGAAGCTTTCTTT.

The table lists this clone with a few counts. V gene TRBV5-8 combines with J gene TRBJ2-2; D might be TRBD1 (5 bases). The V and J ends lost 1 base and 4 bases respectively, with 14 bases between them. Germline V lookup: CDR1 SGHTS, CDR2 YDEGEE. The CDR3 loop spans 16 amino acids. The CDR3 sequence is CASSLLMTDSTGELFF. The DNA for the CDR3 is TGTGCCAGCAGCTTGTTAATGACAGATTCCACCGGGGAGCTGTTTTTT.

The chain recombines TRBV5-1 with TRBJ2-1; D not certain. The CDR3 is 12 amino acids. The germline V gene has CDR1 SGHRS and CDR2 YFSETQ. Trimming pared 0 bases from V and 5 bases from J, leaving 3 bases between. The CDR3 coding sequence is TGCGCCAGCAGCTTGGGTAACAATGAGCAGTTCTTC. It translates to CASSLGNNEQFF.